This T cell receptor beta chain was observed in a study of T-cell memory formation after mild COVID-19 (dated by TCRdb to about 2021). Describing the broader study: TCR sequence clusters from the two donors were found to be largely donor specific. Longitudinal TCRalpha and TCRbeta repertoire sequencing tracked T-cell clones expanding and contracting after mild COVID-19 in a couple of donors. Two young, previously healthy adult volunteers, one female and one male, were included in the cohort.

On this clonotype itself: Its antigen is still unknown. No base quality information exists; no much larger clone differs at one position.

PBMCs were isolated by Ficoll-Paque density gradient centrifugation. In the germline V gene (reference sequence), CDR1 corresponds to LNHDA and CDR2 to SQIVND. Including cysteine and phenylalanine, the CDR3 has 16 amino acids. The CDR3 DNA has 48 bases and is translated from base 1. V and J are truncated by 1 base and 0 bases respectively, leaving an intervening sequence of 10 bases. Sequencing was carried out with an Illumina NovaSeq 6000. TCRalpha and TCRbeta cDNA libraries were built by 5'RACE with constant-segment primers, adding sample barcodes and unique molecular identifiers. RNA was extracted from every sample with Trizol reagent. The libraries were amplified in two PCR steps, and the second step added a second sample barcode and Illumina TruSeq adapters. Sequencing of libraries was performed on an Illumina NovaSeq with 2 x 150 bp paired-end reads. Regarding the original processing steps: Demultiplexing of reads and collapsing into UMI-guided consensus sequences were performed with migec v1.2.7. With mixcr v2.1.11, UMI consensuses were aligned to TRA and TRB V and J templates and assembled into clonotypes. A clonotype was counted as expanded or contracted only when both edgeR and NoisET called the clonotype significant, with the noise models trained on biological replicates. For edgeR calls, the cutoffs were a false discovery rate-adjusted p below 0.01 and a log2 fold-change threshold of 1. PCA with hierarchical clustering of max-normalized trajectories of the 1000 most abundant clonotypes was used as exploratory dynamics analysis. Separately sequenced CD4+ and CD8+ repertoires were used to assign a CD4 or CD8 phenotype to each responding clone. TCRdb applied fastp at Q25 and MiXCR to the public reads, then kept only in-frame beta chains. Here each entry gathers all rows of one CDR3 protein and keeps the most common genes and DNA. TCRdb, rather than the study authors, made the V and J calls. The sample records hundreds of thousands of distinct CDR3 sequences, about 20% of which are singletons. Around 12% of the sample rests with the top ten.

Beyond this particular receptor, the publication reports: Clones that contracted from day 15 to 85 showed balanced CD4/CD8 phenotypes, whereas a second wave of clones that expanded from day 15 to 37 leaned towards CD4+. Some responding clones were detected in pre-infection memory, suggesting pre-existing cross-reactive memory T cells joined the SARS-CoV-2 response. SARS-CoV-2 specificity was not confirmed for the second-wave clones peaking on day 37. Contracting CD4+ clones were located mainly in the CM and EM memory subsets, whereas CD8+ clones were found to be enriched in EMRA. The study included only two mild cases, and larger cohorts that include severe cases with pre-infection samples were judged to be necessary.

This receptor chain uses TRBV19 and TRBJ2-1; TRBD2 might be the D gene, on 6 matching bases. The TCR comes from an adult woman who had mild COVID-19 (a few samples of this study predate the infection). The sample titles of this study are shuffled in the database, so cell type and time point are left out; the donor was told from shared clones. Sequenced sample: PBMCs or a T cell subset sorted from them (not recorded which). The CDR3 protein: CASSIGGGISYNEQFF. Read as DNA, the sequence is TGTGCCAGTAGTATAGGGGGCGGGATCTCCTACAATGAGCAGTTCTTC. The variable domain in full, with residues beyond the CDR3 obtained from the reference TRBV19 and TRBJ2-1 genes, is DGGITQSPKYLFRKEGQNVTLSCEQNLNHDAMYWYRQDPGQGLRLIYYSQIVNDFQKGDIAEGYSVSREKKESFPLTVTSAQKNPTAFYLCASSIGGGISYNEQFFGPGTRLTVL.